This T cell receptor (beta chain) was observed in a study of T cells after somatic rescue of genetic block. Libraries were prepared by immunoSEQ multiplex PCR; TCRdb keeps only in-frame clonotypes and omits some of them. The sample holds approximately 110,000 clones, 75% to 95% seen once. V gave up 3 bases and J gave up 7 bases; unmatched junction bases: 4. The CDR3 consists of 13 residues. Looked up from germline, CDR1 is GTSNPN and CDR2 is SVGIG (reference sequence). The chain uses TRBV30 and TRBJ1-5; TRBD1 matches at 9 bases. Input material: peripheral blood mononuclear cells (PBMCs). This receptor was identified in a woman aged 18-29 years. CDR3 protein: CAWSGQGYQPQHF. In DNA, the CDR3 is TGTGCCTGGAGCGGACAGGGGTACCAGCCCCAGCATTTT.